This TCR beta chain was recovered during a study of blood T cells in healthy people across ages. Study conclusions and caveats: Diversity of TCR beta correlated strongly with naive T cell percentage. The study could not conclusively compare naive and antigen-experienced cells, given its unsorted PBMCs.

CDR3 length equals 17 residues. Comment on this clonotype: Its antigen is still unknown.

Using a J-beta primer mix together with a sample-barcoded 5' primer, a second PCR was run for roughly 7 to 11 cycles. Per sample, CDR3-containing paired-end reads numbered at least 2.5 million. TCRdb re-analysed the 5' RACE reads in MiXCR, keeping a single row per CDR3 protein. The sample yields some 940,000 distinct CDR3 sequences, almost 30% seen once. These same records also appear under a second study, on T cells of mothers and their children.

This sequence originates from a woman aged 40 to 50 in good health. The sequenced sample was blood. V is TRBV21-1 and J is TRBJ1-4; no check of the table's D call, TRBD1, against the DNA was made. TRBV21-1 counts as a pseudogene. The CDR3 DNA reads TGTGCCAGTAGCAATCACGACAGCCAGCCAACTAATGAAAAACTGTTTTTT. This gives the protein CASSNHDSQPTNEKLFF.